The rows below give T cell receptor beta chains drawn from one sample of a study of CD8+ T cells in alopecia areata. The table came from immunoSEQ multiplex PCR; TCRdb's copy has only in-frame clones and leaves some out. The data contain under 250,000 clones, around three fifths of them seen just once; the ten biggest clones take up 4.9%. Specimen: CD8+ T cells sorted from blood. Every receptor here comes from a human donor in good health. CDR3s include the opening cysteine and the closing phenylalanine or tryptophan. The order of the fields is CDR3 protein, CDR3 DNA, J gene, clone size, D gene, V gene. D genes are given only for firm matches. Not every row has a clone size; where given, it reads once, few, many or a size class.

cdr3_aa: CASTSRSLEQYF
cdr3_nt: TGTGCCAGCACTAGTCGGTCCCTCGAGCAGTACTTC
j_call: TRBJ2-7
clone_size: .
d_call: .
v_call: TRBV7-9

cdr3_aa: CASTSRSVVTEAFF
cdr3_nt: TGTGCCAGCACCAGTAGGTCGGTAGTCACTGAAGCTTTCTTT
j_call: TRBJ1-1
clone_size: few
d_call: .
v_call: TRBV28

cdr3_aa: CASSFRGDIYGYTF
cdr3_nt: TGTGCCAGCAGTTTTCGGGGCGACATATATGGCTACACCTTC
j_call: TRBJ1-2
clone_size: .
d_call: .
v_call: TRBV27

cdr3_aa: CSVAVQGKGQPQHF
cdr3_nt: TGCAGCGTTGCAGTCCAGGGGAAGGGTCAGCCCCAGCATTTT
j_call: TRBJ1-5
clone_size: .
d_call: .
v_call: TRBV29-1

cdr3_aa: CASSITGTPGSEAFF
cdr3_nt: TGTGCCAGCAGTATTACCGGGACACCCGGGTCTGAAGCTTTCTTT
j_call: TRBJ1-1
clone_size: .
d_call: .
v_call: TRBV9

cdr3_aa: CSVEGQSYEQYF
cdr3_nt: TGCAGCGTTGAGGGACAGTCCTACGAGCAGTACTTC
j_call: TRBJ2-7
clone_size: .
d_call: TRBD1
v_call: TRBV29-1

cdr3_aa: CAAPHDVSCTDTQYF
cdr3_nt: TGTGCCGCCCCCCATGATGTGTCCTGCACAGATACGCAGTATTTT
j_call: TRBJ2-3
clone_size: .
d_call: .
v_call: TRBV25-1

cdr3_aa: CASSLVSYEQYF
cdr3_nt: TGTGCCAGCAGCTTAGTTAGCTACGAGCAGTACTTC
j_call: TRBJ2-7
clone_size: .
d_call: .
v_call: TRBV13

cdr3_aa: CASTEGGSAYGYTF
cdr3_nt: TGTGCCAGCACCGAGGGTGGGTCGGCCTATGGCTACACCTTC
j_call: TRBJ1-2
clone_size: few
d_call: .
v_call: TRBV6-5

cdr3_aa: CASLPPRVYYGYTF
cdr3_nt: TGTGCCAGCCTTCCCCCCAGGGTCTACTATGGCTACACCTTC
j_call: TRBJ1-2
clone_size: .
d_call: .
v_call: TRBV25-1

cdr3_aa: CASSQGLLTPYGYTF
cdr3_nt: TGCGCCAGCAGCCAAGGACTTTTGACACCATATGGCTACACCTTC
j_call: TRBJ1-2
clone_size: .
d_call: .
v_call: TRBV4-1

cdr3_aa: CASSPFETDDYEQYF
cdr3_nt: TGCGCCAGCAGCCCCTTTGAGACCGATGACTACGAGCAGTACTTC
j_call: TRBJ2-7
clone_size: .
d_call: .
v_call: TRBV4-1

cdr3_aa: CASSDSEGEKDNEQFF
cdr3_nt: TGTGCCAGCAGTGACTCTGAGGGGGAGAAGGACAATGAGCAGTTCTTC
j_call: TRBJ2-1
clone_size: .
d_call: .
v_call: TRBV6-4

cdr3_aa: CASSPPGGAGETQYF
cdr3_nt: TGTGCCAGCAGCCCGCCAGGGGGGGCCGGAGAGACCCAGTACTTC
j_call: TRBJ2-5
clone_size: few
d_call: .
v_call: TRBV7-9

cdr3_aa: CASSQAIRAGSADTQYF
cdr3_nt: TGCGCCAGCAGCCAAGCGATAAGGGCCGGAAGCGCAGATACGCAGTATTTT
j_call: TRBJ2-3
clone_size: .
d_call: .
v_call: TRBV4-1

cdr3_aa: CASSAGSYEQYF
cdr3_nt: TGTGCCAGCAGCGCTGGCTCCTACGAGCAGTACTTC
j_call: TRBJ2-7
clone_size: .
d_call: .
v_call: TRBV11-1

cdr3_aa: CSAMRNEQFF
cdr3_nt: TGCAGTGCTATGCGCAATGAGCAGTTCTTC
j_call: TRBJ2-1
clone_size: .
d_call: .
v_call: TRBV20-1

cdr3_aa: CASSLGEGAVEAFF
cdr3_nt: TGTGCCAGCTCACTCGGGGAGGGGGCTGTTGAAGCTTTCTTT
j_call: TRBJ1-1
clone_size: .
d_call: TRBD1
v_call: TRBV18

cdr3_aa: CSVTSGSGYTF
cdr3_nt: TGCAGCGTCACCTCCGGGTCTGGCTACACCTTC
j_call: TRBJ1-2
clone_size: .
d_call: .
v_call: TRBV29-1

cdr3_aa: CASSFGKHRNTIYF
cdr3_nt: TGTGCCAGCAGCTTCGGAAAGCACCGAAACACCATATATTTT
j_call: TRBJ1-3
clone_size: .
d_call: .
v_call: TRBV7-7

cdr3_aa: CAWRPRQLQETQYF
cdr3_nt: TGTGCCTGGAGACCGCGACAGTTACAAGAGACCCAGTACTTC
j_call: TRBJ2-5
clone_size: few
d_call: .
v_call: TRBV30

cdr3_aa: CASSLEQGNGYTF
cdr3_nt: TGTGCCAGCAGCTTAGAACAGGGAAATGGCTACACCTTC
j_call: TRBJ1-2
clone_size: few
d_call: .
v_call: TRBV7-6

cdr3_aa: CSVATGGATGYTF
cdr3_nt: TGCAGCGTCGCTACAGGGGGCGCGACCGGCTACACCTTC
j_call: TRBJ1-2
clone_size: .
d_call: TRBD1
v_call: TRBV29-1

cdr3_aa: CSVEVRATEAFF
cdr3_nt: TGCAGCGTTGAGGTCAGGGCCACTGAAGCTTTCTTT
j_call: TRBJ1-1
clone_size: .
d_call: .
v_call: TRBV29-1

cdr3_aa: CALVGQLPYEQYF
cdr3_nt: TGTGCCCTGGTGGGACAATTACCCTACGAGCAGTACTTC
j_call: TRBJ2-7
clone_size: .
d_call: .
v_call: TRBV30

cdr3_aa: CASSRGEADTEAFF
cdr3_nt: TGCGCCAGCAGCCGGGGGGAGGCGGACACTGAAGCTTTCTTT
j_call: TRBJ1-1
clone_size: .
d_call: .
v_call: TRBV4-1